The T cell receptor (beta chain) under discussion was sequenced for a study of identifying expanded T cells in peripheral blood. Study-wide findings and caveats: Variance in clone template counts between approximately two-week samples significantly increased with total template count across all healthy donors.

To note about this clone: Its antigen is unidentified.

The CDR3 runs 15 residues. Per germline, CDR1 MNHNS and CDR2 SASEGT. V was trimmed by 5 bases and J by 5 bases, leaving 15 bases between them. Clones were read by immunoSEQ multiplex PCR, and TCRdb kept only the in-frame ones, dropping some. The data contain 81,000 or so clones, 84% of them singletons. This chain uses TRBV6-1 with TRBJ1-4, with D perhaps matching TRBD1 (6 bases). The receptor comes from a person between 18 and 69 years old in good health. The sample consisted of blood. The CDR3 loop reads CASSPTGSSNEKLFF. The CDR3 bases are TGTGCCAGCAGTCCTACAGGGTCCTCCAATGAAAAACTGTTTTTT.